The 27 T cell receptor beta chains given below trace back to one sample, sequenced in a study of a mutant IDH1 vaccine in newly diagnosed glioma. The antigens of these receptors remain unknown. As for time point: week 5, during vaccination. A single vaccine dose contained 300 ug of mutant IDH1 20-mer peptide, and topical imiquimod was used with it. The data were produced by immunoSEQ multiplex PCR, yet TCRdb's version contains in-frame clones alone and is incomplete. The repertoire includes tens of thousands of clones, 90% to 95% of them detected once, and about 2.4% sits in the top ten. The sequencing here drew on PBMCs, taken from a glioma patient whose treatment included an IDH1 peptide vaccine. Source of these receptors: a middle-aged man with glioma.

The gene calls are TRBV4-1 and TRBJ2-3; D not resolved. Germline values: CDR1 MGHRA, CDR2 YSYEKL. This CDR3 contains 14 residues. V gave up 4 bases and J gave up 4 bases, with 12 bases separating them. CDR3 region: CASSLSENPDTQYF. The CDR3 coding sequence is TGCGCCAGCAGCCTAAGCGAAAATCCAGATACGCAGTATTTT.

The J gene is TRBJ2-3, the V gene TRBV6-5; 9 bases align to TRBD2. The V gene's germline CDR1 is MNHEY and CDR2 SVGAGI. J was trimmed by 4 bases and V by 0 bases; bases with no gene match: 5. The CDR3 sequence is 16 residues long. In DNA form, the CDR3 reads TGTGCCAGCAGTTACTCCGGCGGGAGGGCCCCAGATACGCAGTATTTT. Encoded protein: CASSYSGGRAPDTQYF.

This clone appeared a few times. This sequence joins TRBV6-5 and TRBJ2-1; 7 nucleotides match TRBD2. The V and J ends lost 2 bases and 2 bases, in that order; junction bases with no gene match: 3. This CDR3 spans 15 amino acids. Germline CDR1 MNHEY, CDR2 SVGAGI. CDR3 residues: CASSYKSGAYNEQFF. Written as DNA, the CDR3 is TGTGCCAGCAGTTACAAAAGCGGGGCCTACAATGAGCAGTTCTTC.

This chain links TRBV6-1 with TRBJ2-7; tentative D call: TRBD2 (5 bases). The CDR3 sequence is 16 residues long. V was pared by 2 bases and J by 0 bases, with 14 bases between. Germline V gene sequence: CDR1 MNHNS, CDR2 SASEGT. CDR3 sequence reads: CASSELEPGISYEQYF. The CDR3 coding sequence is TGTGCCAGCAGTGAATTGGAGCCGGGGATCTCCTACGAGCAGTACTTC.

The chain uses TRBV18 and TRBJ2-7; 9 bases are a match to TRBD1. Trimming at V came to 0 bases and at J to 6 bases, leaving 18 bases not matched to a gene. Germline CDR1 and CDR2: KGHSH and LQKENI. This CDR3 spans 19 amino acids. CDR3 protein: CASSPPAGVTGQGRTEQYF. The CDR3 nucleotides read TGTGCCAGCTCACCACCGGCGGGGGTGACAGGACAGGGGAGAACCGAGCAGTACTTC.

The chain has TRBV4-2 and TRBJ2-6; 11 bases line up with TRBD1. The CDR3 is made up of 19 amino acids. CDR1 and CDR2 (germline): LGHNA, YNFKEQ. V shed 3 bases and J 3 bases; nucleotides not matched to a gene: 10. CDR3: CASSHSLGTGGIGANVLTF. In nucleotides, the CDR3 is TGTGCCAGCAGCCACTCCTTGGGGACAGGGGGAATTGGGGCCAACGTCCTGACTTTC.

This clone was picked up a small number of times. This sequence joins TRBV7-6 and TRBJ1-1; TRBD1 matches 7 bases. The CDR3 consists of 15 residues. V trimming: 4 bases; J trimming: 2 bases; junction bases outside the gene matches: 7. Germline CDR1 is SGHVS and CDR2 is FNYEAQ. The CDR3 loop reads CASSSPYRGNTEAFF. CDR3 sequence (DNA): TGTGCCAGCAGCTCACCCTACAGGGGAAACACTGAAGCTTTCTTT.

The chain joins TRBV6-1 to TRBJ1-4; a possible D gene is TRBD1 (6 bases). The CDR3 consists of 13 residues. CDR1 MNHNS and CDR2 SASEGT come from the germline V gene. V was clipped by 3 bases and J by 6 bases, with 8 bases between them. Here the CDR3 reads CASSDQGYEKLFF. The CDR3 nucleotides read TGTGCCAGCAGTGACCAGGGGTATGAAAAACTGTTTTTT.

V gene TRBV6-5 combines with J gene TRBJ1-1, with unresolved D. Germline-derived CDR1 and CDR2 are MNHEY and SVGAGI. The CDR3 length is 15 residues. Trimming left V 0 bases short and J 1 base short, with 9 bases between. The CDR3 region is CASSYSERANTEAFF. DNA for the CDR3: TGTGCCAGCAGTTACTCTGAAAGAGCGAACACTGAAGCTTTCTTT.

The gene calls are TRBV5-1 and TRBJ2-5; 9 nucleotides align to TRBD2. The J call is uncertain, as TRBJ2-7 better fits the DNA end. The V gene's germline CDR1 is SGHRS and CDR2 YFSETQ. The CDR3 runs 13 residues. The CDR3 DNA reads TGCGCCAGCACCAATAGCGGGAGCAACGAGCAGTACTTC. Translation gives CASTNSGSNEQYF.

The chain uses TRBV10-2 and TRBJ2-7; D not certain. V dropped 2 bases and J dropped 2 bases, with 7 bases sitting between them. Germline CDR1 is WSHSY and CDR2 is SAAADI. This CDR3 region has 13 residues. The CDR3 protein is CASSEGVPYEQYF. The CDR3 coding sequence is TGCGCCAGCAGTGAGGGGGTTCCCTACGAGCAGTACTTC.

This chain uses TRBV13 with TRBJ1-2; tentative D call: TRBD1 (5 bases). Trimming took 4 bases from V and 0 from J, leaving 15 bases between them. Germline values: CDR1 PRHDT, CDR2 FYEKMQ (reference sequence). The CDR3 extends over 16 amino acids. The CDR3 DNA is TGTGCCAGCAGCTGGGGGGAGACAGAAGCTAACTATGGCTACACCTTC. Encoded protein: CASSWGETEANYGYTF. Full variable domain (remainder filled in from reference TRBV13 and TRBJ1-2): AAGVIQSPRHLIKEKRETATLKCYPIPRHDTVYWYQQGPGQDPQFLISFYEKMQSDKGSIPDRFSAQQFSDYHSELNMSSLELGDSALYFCASSWGETEANYGYTFGSGTRLTVV.

This chain joins TRBV11-2 and TRBJ2-5, with 11 bases lining up with TRBD1. Looked up from germline, CDR1 is SGHAT and CDR2 is FQNNGV. The CDR3 is 15 residues long. The V segment lost 5 bases and the J segment 0 bases; nucleotides outside the gene matches: 2. The DNA of the CDR3 is TGTGCCAGCAGCCGGGACAGGGGGTACCAAGAGACCCAGTACTTC. Translation: CASSRDRGYQETQYF.

The CDR3 nucleotides are TGTGCCAGCAGTTACCGGGACAGGAGCTACGAGCAGTACTTC. Its protein product is CASSYRDRSYEQYF. V usage is TRBV6-5 and J usage is TRBJ2-7, with 8 bases aligning to TRBD1. With 2 bases clipped from V and 3 bases from J, the junction kept 3 bases outside the gene matches. The germline gives CDR1 MNHEY, CDR2 SVGAGI. The CDR3 spans 14 residues.

The V and J genes are TRBV27 and TRBJ2-5; possibly TRBD2 for D (6 bases). The length of the CDR3 is 13 residues. V gave up 10 bases and J gave up 9 bases, with 21 bases separating them. Germline values: CDR1 MNHEY, CDR2 SMNVEV (reference sequence). This chain's CDR3 is CATGSGVGWAQYF. CDR3 DNA sequence: TGTGCCACGGGTAGCGGAGTGGGGTGGGCCCAGTACTTC.

The chain is built from TRBV29-1 and TRBJ1-4, with TRBD1 as a possible D gene (5 bases). Germline CDR1 SQVTM, CDR2 ANQGSEA. This CDR3 is 13 amino acids long. Trimming pared 7 bases from V and 2 bases from J, leaving 11 bases between. This CDR3 reads CSAGGGTNEKLFF. The CDR3 DNA reads TGCAGCGCTGGGGGGGGGACTAATGAAAAACTGTTTTTT.

This clone appeared once. This rearrangement joins TRBV18 to TRBJ1-3, with 10 bases lining up with TRBD1. V shed 3 bases, J shed 3 bases, and the junction held 5 bases outside the gene matches. The CDR3 extends over 16 amino acids. Germline V gene lookup returns CDR1 KGHSH and CDR2 LQKENI. The CDR3 reads CASSPAGQGVGNTIYF. CDR3 coding DNA: TGTGCCAGCTCACCTGCCGGACAGGGGGTTGGAAACACCATATATTTT.

This clone was detected once. The V and J genes are TRBV6-4 and TRBJ2-2; D perhaps matches TRBD2 (6 bases). The CDR3 extends over 13 amino acids. Trimming left V 4 bases short and J 4 bases short, with 7 bases between. CDR1 and CDR2 from the germline V gene are MRHNA and SNTAGT. CDR3 region: CASSVSGTGELFF. In nucleotides, the CDR3 is TGTGCCAGCAGTGTTAGCGGCACCGGGGAGCTGTTTTTT.

This clone was recorded a few times. J is TRBJ1-5 and V is TRBV5-1; a possible D gene is TRBD1 (6 bases). This CDR3 is 14 amino acids long. V was trimmed by 4 bases and J by 7 bases, leaving 15 bases between them. Germline loops: CDR1 SGHRS, CDR2 YFSETQ. The CDR3, as DNA: TGCGCCAGCAGCACCGGGACACCGAACCAGCCCCAGCATTTT. This gives the protein CASSTGTPNQPQHF. The complete variable domain, with remaining parts taken from reference TRBV5-1 and TRBJ1-5, reads KAGVTQTPRYLIKTRGQQVTLSCSPISGHRSVSWYQQTPGQGLQFLFEYFSETQRNKGNFPGRFSGRQFSNSRSEMNVSTLELGDSALYLCASSTGTPNQPQHFGDGTRLSIL.

As DNA, the CDR3 is TGCGCCAGCAGCCTAAGATCGACTAATGAAAAACTGTTTTTT. Translating it yields CASSLRSTNEKLFF. J is TRBJ1-4 and V is TRBV4-1; unclear D gene. Per germline, CDR1 MGHRA and CDR2 YSYEKL. Trimming left V 4 bases short and J 2 bases short, with 8 bases between. The CDR3 covers 14 residues.

The genes are TRBV9 and TRBJ2-2, with D tentatively TRBD2 (6 bases). Trimming stripped 4 bases from V and 4 bases from J, with 11 bases between. Germline CDR1 reads SGDLS; CDR2 reads YYNGEE. The CDR3 loop spans 14 amino acids. As DNA, the CDR3 is TGTGCCAGCAGCCGGGGGATGGGCACCGGGGAGCTGTTTTTT. It is translated as CASSRGMGTGELFF.

The chain has TRBV28 and TRBJ2-7; possibly TRBD1 or TRBD2 for D (5 bases each). The CDR3 consists of 13 residues. Looked up from germline, CDR1 is MDHEN and CDR2 is SYDVKM. V was cut by 5 bases and J by 1 base, with 9 bases left in between. The CDR3: CASSLGASYEQYF. CDR3 nucleotides: TGTGCCAGCAGTCTCGGGGCTTCCTACGAGCAGTACTTC.

V gene TRBV10-3 combines with J gene TRBJ2-2; TRBD1 aligns across 8 bases. J was trimmed by 7 bases and V by 6 bases; bases with no gene match: 22. Germline CDR1 is ENHRY and CDR2 is SYGVKD. The CDR3 covers 19 residues. DNA for the CDR3: TGTGCCATCAGCGACCCCCACGACCCGGACAGGGAAGGTTTCGGGGAGCTGTTTTTT. It encodes CAISDPHDPDREGFGELFF.

The chain links TRBV9 to TRBJ2-3; the match to TRBD1 covers 8 bases. Looked up from germline, CDR1 is SGDLS and CDR2 is YYNGEE. J was trimmed by 2 bases and V by 3 bases; bases with no gene match: 5. The CDR3 is made up of 15 amino acids. CDR3 in amino acids: CASSDRQGLTDTQYF. The CDR3 DNA follows: TGTGCCAGCAGCGATAGACAGGGGCTCACAGATACGCAGTATTTT.

This clone was seen only a few times. The J gene is TRBJ1-5, the V gene TRBV30, with TRBD1 matching over 7 bases. Germline V gene sequence: CDR1 GTSNPN, CDR2 SVGIG (reference sequence). V lost 4 bases to trimming and J lost 0 bases; unmatched junction nucleotides: 3. The CDR3 consists of 14 residues. In nucleotides, the CDR3 is TGTGCCTGGAAAGGGGGCAATAGCAATCAGCCCCAGCATTTT. This translates into CAWKGGNSNQPQHF.

V is TRBV4-3 and J is TRBJ2-3; D not resolved. This CDR3 region has 18 residues. CDR1 LGHNA and CDR2 YSLEER come from the germline V gene. Trimming cost V 0 bases and J 7 bases, with 23 bases left between them. In DNA, the CDR3 is TGCGCCAGCAGCCAAGATCTCGGACCCGCGCAGCATAGAAATACGCAGTATTTT. Protein: CASSQDLGPAQHRNTQYF.

The chain combines TRBV10-3 with TRBJ1-1, with D hard to call. This CDR3 has 13 amino acids. V shed 4 bases and J shed 4 bases, with 10 bases lying between them. Per germline, CDR1 ENHRY and CDR2 SYGVKD. The CDR3 region has the DNA TGTGCCATCAGTGCCTCCGGGTTCACTGAAGCTTTCTTT. Residues: CAISASGFTEAFF.